This T cell receptor (beta chain) was captured in a study of T cell repertoires in cytomegalovirus infection. Study in general: Signatures in public TCR beta sequences pointed to both CMV infection and matching HLA type.

V gave up 4 bases and J gave up 3 bases, with 3 bases separating them. The length of the CDR3 is 11 residues. Germline CDR1 MGHDK, CDR2 SYGVNS. This clonotype was seen at least ten times. Its antigen is undetermined. TCRdb analysed the reads with MiXCR anew, one entry per CDR3 protein. The sample records under 850,000 distinct CDR3 sequences, 35% being singletons. Overall study findings and caveats: CMV-specific HLA-C-restricted TCR beta clonotypes dominated the ex vivo response.

The material sequenced was PBMCs. The TCR comes from a human donor in good health (CMV status not recorded). Some clones in this sample may be carry-over from other donors' samples. The J gene is TRBJ1-1, the V gene TRBV25-1, with D unclear. CDR3 DNA sequence: TGTGCCAGCAGTGTCCACACTGAAGCTTTCTTT. Translating it yields CASSVHTEAFF.